The 22 T cell receptor beta chains in this list originate from one sample, sequenced in a study of shared clonotypes between healthy human individuals. The protocol was immunoSEQ multiplex PCR, while the TCRdb copy is restricted to in-frame clones and leaves out a portion. Among approximately 2,300,000 clones listed, less than 95% were seen once. Sequenced input: naive CD4+ T cells from PBMCs. The subset here: CD45RA+ positively selected. Receptor source: a young man in good health. Some clones in this sample may be carry-over from other donors' samples.

Of note for this clone: At the DNA level, this CDR3 is encoded by other sequences in the same sample as well. The chain is built from TRBV28 and TRBJ2-7; 9 bases fit TRBD1. Trimming took 2 bases from V and 0 from J; bases not matched to a gene: 5. CDR3 length: 16 residues. The V gene's germline CDR1 is MDHEN and CDR2 SYDVKM. CDR3 in DNA: TGTGCCAGCAGTTTAGGAGGGGGACAGGGCTCCTACGAGCAGTACTTC. Translated, it gives CASSLGGGQGSYEQYF. The full variable domain, in which reference TRBV28 and TRBJ2-7 provide the parts outside the CDR3, is DVKVTQSSRYLVKRTGEKVFLECVQDMDHENMFWYRQDPGLGLRLIYFSYDVKMKEKGDIPEGYSVSREKKERFSLILESASTNQTSMYLCASSLGGGQGSYEQYFGPGTRLTVT.

The chain combines TRBV7-2 with TRBJ1-5; 7 bases line up with TRBD1. CDR3 size: 16 residues. V dropped 1 base and J dropped 7; count of bases not matched to a gene: 10. The germline gives CDR1 SGHTA, CDR2 FQGNSA. The CDR3 DNA reads as TGTGCCAGCAGCTTAGTGGGCAGGGGGGGTGGACAGCCCCAGCATTTT. It specifies CASSLVGRGGGQPQHF.

The V gene is TRBV18, the J gene TRBJ1-4; D perhaps matches TRBD1 (6 bases). This CDR3 has 16 residues. Germline CDR1 is KGHSH and CDR2 is LQKENI. The V and J ends lost 0 bases and 8 bases respectively, with 16 bases between them. The CDR3 region is CASSPPAGGALEKLFF. CDR3 DNA: TGTGCCAGCTCACCACCGGCGGGGGGGGCGTTGGAAAAACTGTTTTTT.

This chain uses TRBV9 with TRBJ2-5; 12 bases agree with TRBD2. The CDR3 consists of 17 residues. V was pared by 0 bases and J by 4 bases, with 7 bases of the junction left unmatched. In germline, CDR1 is SGDLS, CDR2 YYNGEE. The CDR3 region is CASSVGSSGRAGETQYF. CDR3 nucleotides: TGTGCCAGCAGCGTAGGGTCTAGCGGGAGGGCCGGAGAGACCCAGTACTTC.

The chain has TRBV19 and TRBJ1-1, with D unclear. The CDR3 spans 12 residues. Germline CDR1 and CDR2: LNHDA and SQIVND (reference sequence). The V gene lost 8 bases and the J gene lost 5 bases, with 12 bases spanning the gap. The CDR3 nucleotides read TGTGCCAGTTTGAGGCGGGGAACTGAAGCTTTCTTT. It codes for CASLRRGTEAFF.

This chain joins TRBV20-1 and TRBJ1-2; TRBD1 might be the D (5 bases). There are 11 residues in the CDR3. The V end lost 5 bases, the J end lost 6 bases, and 10 bases lay between the germline ends. Germline loops: CDR1 DFQATT, CDR2 SNEGSKA (reference sequence). CDR3 bases: TGCAGTGCTGGGACCGACGATGGCTACACCTTC. Protein: CSAGTDDGYTF.

CDR3 coding DNA: TGTGCCTGCGAGAGGGACAGGGGATACGGGGAGCTGTTTTTT. Translation: CACERDRGYGELFF. V is TRBV30 and J is TRBJ2-2; 10 bases agree with TRBD1. The trim removed 6 bases at V and 7 bases at J, leaving 8 bases unmatched. From germline, CDR1 is GTSNPN and CDR2 SVGIG (reference sequence). This CDR3 contains 14 residues.

The chain carries TRBV13 and TRBJ2-3, with 12 bases that match TRBD2. CDR3 length: 19 residues. The junction had 7 bases not matched to a gene; V was cut back by 0 bases and J by 0 bases. Germline CDR1 is PRHDT and CDR2 is FYEKMQ (reference sequence). CDR3 nucleotide sequence: TGTGCCAGCAGCTTAGGCCTAGCGGGAGGGTACTCAAGCACAGATACGCAGTATTTT. It codes for CASSLGLAGGYSSTDTQYF.

This chain links TRBV10-3 with TRBJ2-1, with 13 bases that match TRBD2. The CDR3 has 15 residues. V trimming: 5 bases; J trimming: 6 bases; junction bases outside the gene matches: 4. Germline V gives CDR1 ENHRY, CDR2 SYGVKD. The CDR3 loop is CAISPTSGRINEQFF. The CDR3 region has the DNA TGTGCCATCAGTCCGACTAGCGGGAGGATCAATGAGCAGTTCTTC.

The genes are TRBV2 and TRBJ1-4; D remains ambiguous. The CDR3 consists of 15 residues. CDR1 is SNHLY and CDR2 is FYNNEI in the germline V gene. V lost 7 bases to trimming and J lost 5 bases, with 17 bases between them. The CDR3 loop reads CASKALGPSNEKLFF. DNA for the CDR3: TGTGCCAGCAAGGCGCTAGGGCCCTCCAATGAAAAACTGTTTTTT.

Details on this clone: The sample contains more than one DNA sequence encoding this CDR3. This chain connects TRBV5-4 to TRBJ1-2; 9 nucleotides match TRBD1. V gave up 4 bases and J gave up 0 bases; unmatched junction bases: 4. The CDR3 spans 15 residues. Germline V lookup: CDR1 SGHNT, CDR2 YYREEE (reference sequence). The CDR3 loop reads CASSLRDRANYGYTF. The CDR3 DNA reads as TGTGCCAGCAGCCTTCGGGACAGGGCTAACTATGGCTACACCTTC.

J is TRBJ2-2 and V is TRBV11-2; no reliable D call. Per germline, CDR1 SGHAT and CDR2 FQNNGV. This CDR3 spans 15 amino acids. V lost 0 bases, J lost 1 base, and 6 bases lay in between. CDR3 protein: CASSLDTQNTGELFF. CDR3 nucleotides: TGTGCCAGCAGCTTAGACACACAGAACACCGGGGAGCTGTTTTTT.

V usage is TRBV27 and J usage is TRBJ1-1; 7 bases fit TRBD1. The junction had 2 bases not matched to a gene; V was cut back by 0 bases and J by 1 base. The CDR3 sequence is 15 residues long. CDR1 is MNHEY and CDR2 is SMNVEV in the germline V gene (reference sequence). The CDR3 here is CASSLSGDRNTEAFF. As DNA, the CDR3 is TGTGCCAGCAGTTTATCGGGGGACAGGAACACTGAAGCTTTCTTT.

The CDR3 sequence is CASSFSGRAETQYF. For the CDR3, the DNA is TGTGCCAGCAGCTTTAGCGGGAGGGCCGAGACCCAGTACTTC. The V and J genes are TRBV7-7 and TRBJ2-5; 11 bases agree with TRBD2. CDR1 is SSHAT, CDR2 FNYEAQ, per germline (reference sequence). Germline trimming cut 3 bases from V and 5 bases from J; bases unmatched to any gene: 2. CDR3 length equals 14 residues.

The J gene is TRBJ2-3, the V gene TRBV5-1, with D perhaps TRBD2 (5 bases). V lost 4 bases to trimming and J lost 10 bases, with 22 bases between them. CDR1 and CDR2 (germline): SGHRS, YFSETQ. The CDR3 extends over 15 amino acids. CDR3 in amino acids: CASSGGTGRLEAQYF. The CDR3 coding sequence is TGCGCCAGCAGCGGAGGAACCGGACGCCTGGAGGCGCAGTATTTT.

In the case of this clone: Sequence at one end of the junction differs from germline and may be a read error. V usage is TRBV7-3 and J usage is TRBJ2-7, with TRBD2 matching over 11 bases. This CDR3 spans 16 amino acids. Germline CDR1 and CDR2: SGHTA and FQGTGA. CDR3 residues: CASSLNPTSRLAGINF. The DNA for the CDR3 is TGTGCCAGCAGCTTAAACCCCACAAGCCGACTAGCGGGAATAAACTTC.

The V and J genes are TRBV6-1 and TRBJ2-7, with TRBD1 matching over 9 bases. The V gene end was trimmed by 6 bases and the J gene end by 3 bases; junction bases not matched to a gene: 6. Germline lookup yields CDR1 MNHNS and CDR2 SASEGT. CDR3 size: 14 residues. The CDR3 reads CASRRTGVVYEQYF. The CDR3 region has the DNA TGTGCCAGCAGACGGACAGGGGTTGTCTACGAGCAGTACTTC.

The chain recombines TRBV5-1 with TRBJ2-6; D possibly corresponds to TRBD1 (6 bases). Germline CDR1 reads SGHRS; CDR2 reads YFSETQ. V lost 4 bases and J 0 bases, leaving 17 bases between the germline ends. The CDR3 is 18 amino acids. CDR3 in DNA: TGCGCCAGCAGCCTTCTTGGGACAACAAACTCTGGGGCCAACGTCCTGACTTTC. This codes for CASSLLGTTNSGANVLTF.

This clone was found once. The gene calls are TRBV9 and TRBJ2-3; weak D call: TRBD2 (5 bases). The CDR3 has 15 amino acids. The V end lost 0 bases, the J end lost 4 bases, and 12 bases lay between the germline ends. The V gene's germline CDR1 is SGDLS and CDR2 YYNGEE. The CDR3 loop is CASSVGGVMADTQYF. The DNA for the CDR3 is TGTGCCAGCAGCGTAGGGGGAGTGATGGCAGATACGCAGTATTTT.

This chain connects TRBV7-3 to TRBJ2-1, with a possible D match to TRBD1 (5 bases). This CDR3 comprises 13 residues. The germline gives CDR1 SGHTA, CDR2 FQGTGA. V shed 5 bases and J shed 7 bases, with 12 bases lying between them. CDR3 sequence reads: CASSARQFNEQFF. Written as DNA, the CDR3 is TGTGCCAGCAGCGCCAGACAGTTTAATGAGCAGTTCTTC. Looking up the rest from reference TRBV7-3 and TRBJ2-1 gives the full variable domain: GAGVSQTPSNKVTEKGKYVELRCDPISGHTALYWYRQSLGQGPEFLIYFQGTGAADDSGLPNDRFFAVRPEGSVSTLKIQRTERGDSAVYLCASSARQFNEQFFGPGTRLTVL.

This clone was seen a few times. CDR3 sequence (DNA): TGTGCCAGCAGCTTAAGAGACAGTAACACTGAAGCTTTCTTT. Amino acid sequence: CASSLRDSNTEAFF. The chain recombines TRBV7-9 with TRBJ1-1; D is perhaps TRBD1 (5 bases). This CDR3 spans 14 amino acids. Germline-derived CDR1 and CDR2 are SEHNR and FQNEAQ (reference sequence). The V end was cut by 2 bases, the J end by 2 bases, with 9 bases between.

In the case of this clone: Other DNA sequences in this sample translate to the same CDR3. The rearrangement uses TRBV28 and TRBJ1-1; D is uncertain. The length of the CDR3 is 12 residues. Per germline, CDR1 MDHEN and CDR2 SYDVKM. Trimming left V 2 bases short and J 4 bases short, with 5 bases between. The DNA for the CDR3 is TGTGCCAGCAGTTTACAGGTCACTGAAGCTTTCTTT. Its translation is CASSLQVTEAFF.